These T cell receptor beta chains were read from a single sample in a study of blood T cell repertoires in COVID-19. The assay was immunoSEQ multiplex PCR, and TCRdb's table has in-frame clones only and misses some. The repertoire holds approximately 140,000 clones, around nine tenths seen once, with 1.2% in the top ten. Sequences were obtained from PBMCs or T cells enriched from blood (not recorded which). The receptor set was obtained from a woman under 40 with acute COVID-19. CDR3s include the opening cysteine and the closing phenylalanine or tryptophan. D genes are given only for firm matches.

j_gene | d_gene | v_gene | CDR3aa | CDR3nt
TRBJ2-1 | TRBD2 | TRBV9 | CASSVSGNSYNEQFF | TGTGCCAGCAGCGTTAGCGGGAACTCCTACAATGAGCAGTTCTTC
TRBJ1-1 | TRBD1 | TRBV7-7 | CASSLDRTGGLEAFF | TGTGCTAGCAGCTTAGATAGGACAGGAGGGCTCGAAGCTTTCTTT
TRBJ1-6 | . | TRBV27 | CASRETDRPNSPLHF | TGTGCCAGCAGGGAGACAGACAGACCTAATTCACCCCTCCACTTT
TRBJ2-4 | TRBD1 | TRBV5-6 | CASSLLPGTVLAKNIQYF | TGTGCCAGCAGCTTGCTCCCCGGGACAGTTCTAGCCAAAAACATTCAGTACTTC
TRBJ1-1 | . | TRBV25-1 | CASSEVGENTEAFF | TGTGCCAGCAGTGAAGTAGGAGAGAACACTGAAGCTTTCTTT
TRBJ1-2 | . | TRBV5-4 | CASSLDPGYYGYTF | TGTGCCAGCAGCTTGGACCCAGGTTACTATGGCTACACCTTC
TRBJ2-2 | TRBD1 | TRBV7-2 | CASSSDPGQSTGELFF | TGTGCCAGCAGCTCCGACCCGGGACAGAGTACCGGGGAGCTGTTTTTT
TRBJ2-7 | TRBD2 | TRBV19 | CASSIISSGDLEQYF | TGTGCCAGTAGTATTATTTCTAGCGGTGATCTGGAGCAGTACTTC
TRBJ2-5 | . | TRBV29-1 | CSVETGGETQYF | TGCAGCGTTGAAACCGGGGGAGAGACCCAGTACTTC
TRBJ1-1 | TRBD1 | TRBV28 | CASSKAGTGTFKAFF | TGTGCCAGCAGCAAGGCCGGGACAGGGACTTTTAAAGCTTTCTTT
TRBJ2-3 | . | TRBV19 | CASSLFPTDTQYF | TGTGCCAGTAGTCTTTTCCCCACAGATACGCAGTATTTT
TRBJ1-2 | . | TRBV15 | CATSRDLPGDWANYGYTF | TGTGCCACCAGCAGAGATCTCCCAGGGGATTGGGCTAACTATGGCTACACCTTC
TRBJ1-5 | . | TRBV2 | CASRRDTNQPQHF | TGTGCCAGCAGACGGGACACGAATCAGCCCCAGCATTTT